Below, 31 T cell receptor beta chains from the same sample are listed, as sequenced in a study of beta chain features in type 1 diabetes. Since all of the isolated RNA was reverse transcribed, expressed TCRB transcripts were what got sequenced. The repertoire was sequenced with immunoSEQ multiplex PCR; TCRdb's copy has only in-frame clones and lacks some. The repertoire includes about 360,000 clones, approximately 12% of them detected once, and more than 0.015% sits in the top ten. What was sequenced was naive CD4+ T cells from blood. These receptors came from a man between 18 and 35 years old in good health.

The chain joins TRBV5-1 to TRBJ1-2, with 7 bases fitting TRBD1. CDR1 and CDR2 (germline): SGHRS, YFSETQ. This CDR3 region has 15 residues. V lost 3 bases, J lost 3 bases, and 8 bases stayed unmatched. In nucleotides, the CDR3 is TGCGCCAGCAGCTCAAACCCAGGGGGAGACTATGGCTACACCTTC. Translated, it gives CASSSNPGGDYGYTF.

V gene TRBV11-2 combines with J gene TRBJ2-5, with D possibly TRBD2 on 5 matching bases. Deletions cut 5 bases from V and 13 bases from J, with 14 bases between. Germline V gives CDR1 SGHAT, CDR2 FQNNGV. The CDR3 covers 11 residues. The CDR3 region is CASSVGEATYF. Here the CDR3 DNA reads TGTGCCAGCAGCGTGGGAGAGGCCACGTACTTC.

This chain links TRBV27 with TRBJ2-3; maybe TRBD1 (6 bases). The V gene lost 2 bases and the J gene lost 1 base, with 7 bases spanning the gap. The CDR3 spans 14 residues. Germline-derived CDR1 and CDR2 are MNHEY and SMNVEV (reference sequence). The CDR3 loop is CASSLKGGTDTQYF. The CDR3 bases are TGTGCCAGCAGTTTAAAGGGGGGCACAGATACGCAGTATTTT.

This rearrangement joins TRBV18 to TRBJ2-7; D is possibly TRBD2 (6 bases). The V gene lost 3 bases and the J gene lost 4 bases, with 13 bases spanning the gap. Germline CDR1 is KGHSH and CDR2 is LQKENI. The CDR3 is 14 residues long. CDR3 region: CASSPRDSDYEQYF. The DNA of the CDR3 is TGTGCCAGCTCACCTCGGGACTCCGATTACGAGCAGTACTTC.

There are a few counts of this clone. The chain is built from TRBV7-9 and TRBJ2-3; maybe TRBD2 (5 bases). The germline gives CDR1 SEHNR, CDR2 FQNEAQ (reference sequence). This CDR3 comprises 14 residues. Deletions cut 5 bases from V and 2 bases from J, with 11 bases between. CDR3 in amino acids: CASSEGAFTDTQYF. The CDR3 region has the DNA TGTGCCAGCAGCGAGGGCGCATTCACAGATACGCAGTATTTT.

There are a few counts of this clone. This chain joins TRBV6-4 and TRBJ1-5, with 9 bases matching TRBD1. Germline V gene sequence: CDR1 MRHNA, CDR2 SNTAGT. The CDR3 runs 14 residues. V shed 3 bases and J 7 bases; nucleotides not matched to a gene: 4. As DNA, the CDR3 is TGTGCCAGCAGTGAGACAGGGGGAGGCCAGCCCCAGCATTTT. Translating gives CASSETGGGQPQHF.

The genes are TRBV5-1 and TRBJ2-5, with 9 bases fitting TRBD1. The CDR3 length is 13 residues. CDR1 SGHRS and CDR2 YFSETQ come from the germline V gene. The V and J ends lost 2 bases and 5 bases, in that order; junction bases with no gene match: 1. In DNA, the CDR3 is TGCGCCAGCAGCTTACAGGGGGCTGAGACCCAGTACTTC. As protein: CASSLQGAETQYF.

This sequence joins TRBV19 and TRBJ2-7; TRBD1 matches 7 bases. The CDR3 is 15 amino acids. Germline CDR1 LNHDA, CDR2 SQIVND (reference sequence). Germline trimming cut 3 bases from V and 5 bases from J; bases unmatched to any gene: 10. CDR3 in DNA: TGTGCCAGTAGTATGAGAGACAGGGCTCTCAACGAGCAGTACTTC. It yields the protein CASSMRDRALNEQYF.

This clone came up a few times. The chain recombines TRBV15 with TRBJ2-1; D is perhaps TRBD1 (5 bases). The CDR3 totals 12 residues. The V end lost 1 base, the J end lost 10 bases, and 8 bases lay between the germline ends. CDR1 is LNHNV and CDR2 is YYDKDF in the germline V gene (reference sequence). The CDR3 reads CATSRAGIEQFF. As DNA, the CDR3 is TGTGCCACCAGCAGAGCAGGGATAGAGCAGTTCTTC.

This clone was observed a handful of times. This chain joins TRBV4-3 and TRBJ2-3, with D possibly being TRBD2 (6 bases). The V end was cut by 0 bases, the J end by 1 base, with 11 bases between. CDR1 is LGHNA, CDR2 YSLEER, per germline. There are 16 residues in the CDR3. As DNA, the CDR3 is TGCGCCAGCAGCCAAGACGCGATAGCGGGCACAGATACGCAGTATTTT. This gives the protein CASSQDAIAGTDTQYF.

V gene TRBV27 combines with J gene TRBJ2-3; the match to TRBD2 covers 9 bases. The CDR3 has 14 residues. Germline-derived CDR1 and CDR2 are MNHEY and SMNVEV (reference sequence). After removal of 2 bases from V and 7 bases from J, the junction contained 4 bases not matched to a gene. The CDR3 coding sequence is TGTGCCAGCAGTTTACTCGCGGGGGGGCATACGCAGTATTTT. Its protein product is CASSLLAGGHTQYF.

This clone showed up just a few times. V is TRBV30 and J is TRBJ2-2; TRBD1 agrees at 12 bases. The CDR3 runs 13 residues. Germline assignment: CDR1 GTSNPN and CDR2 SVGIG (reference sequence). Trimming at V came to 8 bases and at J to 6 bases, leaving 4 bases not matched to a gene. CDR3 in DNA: TGTGCCACCCGGGACAGGGGGCCCGGGGAGCTGTTTTTT. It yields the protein CATRDRGPGELFF.

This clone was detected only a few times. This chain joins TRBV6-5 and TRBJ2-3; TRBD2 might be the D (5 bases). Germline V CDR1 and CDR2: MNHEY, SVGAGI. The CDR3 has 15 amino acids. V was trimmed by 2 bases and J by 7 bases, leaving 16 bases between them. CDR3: CASSYGTGSGNTQYF. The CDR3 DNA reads TGTGCCAGCAGTTACGGTACGGGATCGGGGAATACGCAGTATTTT.

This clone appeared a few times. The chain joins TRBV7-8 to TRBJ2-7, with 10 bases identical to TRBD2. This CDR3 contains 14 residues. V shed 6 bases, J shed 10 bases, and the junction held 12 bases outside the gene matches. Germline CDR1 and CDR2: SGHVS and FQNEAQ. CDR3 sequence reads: CASSRDLAGVGQYF. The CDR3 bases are TGTGCCAGCAGTCGTGACCTAGCGGGAGTTGGTCAGTACTTC.

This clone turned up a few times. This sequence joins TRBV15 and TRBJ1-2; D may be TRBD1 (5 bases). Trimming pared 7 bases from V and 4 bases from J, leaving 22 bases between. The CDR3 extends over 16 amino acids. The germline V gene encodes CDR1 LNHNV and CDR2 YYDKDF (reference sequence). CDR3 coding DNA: TGTGCCACCAAACCACATGGAGTGCAGGGTCCCTATGGCTACACCTTC. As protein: CATKPHGVQGPYGYTF. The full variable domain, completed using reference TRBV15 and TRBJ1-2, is DAMVIQNPRYQVTQFGKPVTLSCSQTLNHNVMYWYQQKSSQAPKLLFHYYDKDFNNEADTPDNFQSRRPNTSFCFLDIRSPGLGDTAMYLCATKPHGVQGPYGYTFGSGTRLTVV.

This chain's CDR3 is CASSPPAGNYGYTF. The CDR3 nucleotides are TGTGCCAGCAGTCCTCCGGCAGGCAACTATGGCTACACCTTC. This chain links TRBV28 with TRBJ1-2, with D uncertain. The CDR3 is 14 residues long. Germline CDR1 and CDR2: MDHEN and SYDVKM. V lost 5 bases, J lost 2 bases, and 12 bases lay in between.

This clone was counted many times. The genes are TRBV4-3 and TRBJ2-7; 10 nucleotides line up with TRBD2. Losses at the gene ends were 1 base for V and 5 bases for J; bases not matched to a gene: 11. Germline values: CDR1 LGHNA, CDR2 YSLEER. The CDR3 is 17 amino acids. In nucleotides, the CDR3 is TGCGCCAGCAGCCAAGCCCTAGCGGGAGAGTATCGGGACGAGCAGTACTTC. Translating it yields CASSQALAGEYRDEQYF.

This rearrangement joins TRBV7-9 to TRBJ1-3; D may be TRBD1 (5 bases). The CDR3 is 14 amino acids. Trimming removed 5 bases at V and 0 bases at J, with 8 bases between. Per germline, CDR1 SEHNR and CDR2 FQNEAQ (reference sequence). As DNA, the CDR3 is TGTGCCAGCAGCCCAGGGTACTCTGGAAACACCATATATTTT. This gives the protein CASSPGYSGNTIYF.

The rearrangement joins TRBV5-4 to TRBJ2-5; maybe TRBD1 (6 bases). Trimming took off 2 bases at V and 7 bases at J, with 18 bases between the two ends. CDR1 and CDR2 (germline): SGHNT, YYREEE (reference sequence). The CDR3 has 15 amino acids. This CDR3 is CASSFVGTPGATQYF. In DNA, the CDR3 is TGTGCCAGCAGCTTCGTGGGGACACCCGGTGCGACCCAGTACTTC.

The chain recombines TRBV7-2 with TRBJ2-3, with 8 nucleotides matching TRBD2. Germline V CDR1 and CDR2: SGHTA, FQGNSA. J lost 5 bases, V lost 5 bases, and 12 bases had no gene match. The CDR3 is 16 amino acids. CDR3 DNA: TGTGCCAGCAGCCCGGGGGGGGACTCTCGATTAGATACGCAGTATTTT. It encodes CASSPGGDSRLDTQYF.

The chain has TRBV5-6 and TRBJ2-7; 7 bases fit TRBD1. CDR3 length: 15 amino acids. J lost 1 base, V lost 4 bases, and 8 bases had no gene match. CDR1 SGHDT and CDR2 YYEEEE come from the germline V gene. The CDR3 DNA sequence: TGTGCCAGCAGCAGCCTAGGACAGGCGTCCTACGAGCAGTACTTC. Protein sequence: CASSSLGQASYEQYF.

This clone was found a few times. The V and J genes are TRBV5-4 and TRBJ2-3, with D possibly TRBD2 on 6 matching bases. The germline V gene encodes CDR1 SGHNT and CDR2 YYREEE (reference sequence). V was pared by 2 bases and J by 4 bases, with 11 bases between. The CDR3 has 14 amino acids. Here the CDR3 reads CASSLPGLPDTQYF. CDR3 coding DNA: TGTGCCAGCAGCTTACCGGGACTCCCAGATACGCAGTATTTT.

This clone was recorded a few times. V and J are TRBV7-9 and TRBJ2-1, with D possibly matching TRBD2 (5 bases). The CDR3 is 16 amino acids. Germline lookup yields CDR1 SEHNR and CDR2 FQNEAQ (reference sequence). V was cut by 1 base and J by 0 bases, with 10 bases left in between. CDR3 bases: TGTGCCAGCAGCTTAGACGCACTAGGCTCCTACAATGAGCAGTTCTTC. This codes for CASSLDALGSYNEQFF.

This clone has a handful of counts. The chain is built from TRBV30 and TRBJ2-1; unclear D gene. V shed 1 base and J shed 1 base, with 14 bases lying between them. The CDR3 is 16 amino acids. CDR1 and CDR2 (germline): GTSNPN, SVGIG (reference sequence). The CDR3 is CAWSAEWSQSYNEQFF. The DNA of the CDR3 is TGTGCCTGGAGTGCGGAATGGAGCCAATCCTACAATGAGCAGTTCTTC.

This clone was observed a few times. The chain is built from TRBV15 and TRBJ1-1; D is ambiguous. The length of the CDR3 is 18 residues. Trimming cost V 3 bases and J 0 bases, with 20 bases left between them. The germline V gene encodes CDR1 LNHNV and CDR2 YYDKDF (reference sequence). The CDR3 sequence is CATSRGEAPARMNTEAFF. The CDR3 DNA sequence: TGTGCCACCAGCAGGGGTGAGGCCCCGGCCCGTATGAACACTGAAGCTTTCTTT.

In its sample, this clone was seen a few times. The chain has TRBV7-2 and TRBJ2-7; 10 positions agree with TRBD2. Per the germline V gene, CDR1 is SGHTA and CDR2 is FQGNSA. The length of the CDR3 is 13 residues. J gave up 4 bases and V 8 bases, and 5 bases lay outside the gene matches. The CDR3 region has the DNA TGTGCCAGCGGCACTAGCGGGATTTACGAGCAGTACTTC. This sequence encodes CASGTSGIYEQYF.

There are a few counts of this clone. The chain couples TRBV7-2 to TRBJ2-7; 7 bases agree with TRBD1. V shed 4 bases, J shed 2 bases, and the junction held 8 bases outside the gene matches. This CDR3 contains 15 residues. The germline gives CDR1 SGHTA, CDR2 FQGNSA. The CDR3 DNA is TGTGCCAGCAGCTCACGTAAGACAGGGACCTACGAGCAGTACTTC. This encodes CASSSRKTGTYEQYF.

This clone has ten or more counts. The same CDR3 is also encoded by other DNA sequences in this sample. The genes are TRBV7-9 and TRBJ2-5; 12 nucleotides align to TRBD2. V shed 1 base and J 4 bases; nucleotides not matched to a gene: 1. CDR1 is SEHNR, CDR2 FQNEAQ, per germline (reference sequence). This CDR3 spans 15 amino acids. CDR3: CASSLGLAGVETQYF. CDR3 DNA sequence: TGTGCCAGCAGCTTAGGACTAGCGGGAGTAGAGACCCAGTACTTC.

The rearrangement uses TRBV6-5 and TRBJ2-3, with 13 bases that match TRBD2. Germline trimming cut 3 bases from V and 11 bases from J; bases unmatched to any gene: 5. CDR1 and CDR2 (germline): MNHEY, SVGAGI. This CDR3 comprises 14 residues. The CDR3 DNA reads TGTGCCAGCAGTTATGGGACTAGCGGGGTTGGGCAGTATTTT. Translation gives CASSYGTSGVGQYF.

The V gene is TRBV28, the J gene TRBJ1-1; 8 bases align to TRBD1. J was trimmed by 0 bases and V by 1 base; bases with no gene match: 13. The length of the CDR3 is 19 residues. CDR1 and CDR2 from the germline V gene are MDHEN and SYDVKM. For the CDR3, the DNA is TGTGCCAGCAGTTTATCGCAGGGGGCCTATTTGCGAGTGAACACTGAAGCTTTCTTT. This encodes CASSLSQGAYLRVNTEAFF.

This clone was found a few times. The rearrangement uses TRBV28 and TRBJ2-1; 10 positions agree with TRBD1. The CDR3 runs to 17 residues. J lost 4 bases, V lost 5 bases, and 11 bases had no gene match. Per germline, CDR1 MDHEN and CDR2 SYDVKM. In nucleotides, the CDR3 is TGTGCCAGCAGTACAGACAGGGGGCCGGGGGTGTACAATGAGCAGTTCTTC. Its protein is CASSTDRGPGVYNEQFF.